The 16 T cell receptor beta chains listed next were all sequenced from one sample in a study of T cell repertoires in cytomegalovirus infection. MiXCR, applied by TCRdb to the reads, yields one record per CDR3 protein. The data contain about 920,000 distinct CDR3 sequences, approximately 31% of them singletons. These receptors have no identified antigens. The sequencing used cultured CD8+ T cells from PBMCs, collected from culture after CMV antigen stimulation. These receptor sequences come from a human donor in good health (CMV status not recorded). Some clones in this sample may be carry-over from other donors' samples.

A remark on this clonotype: An end of the junction differs from the germline gene, which may be a read error. The CDR3: CASSKYRGYTGEQFF. CDR3 nucleotide sequence: TGTGCCAGCAGCAAGTACAGGGGCTACACCGGGGAGCAGTTTTTT. The chain joins TRBV28 to TRBJ2-2, with 7 bases aligning to TRBD1. Germline lookup yields CDR1 MDHEN and CDR2 SYDVKM. This CDR3 has 15 residues.

The V gene is TRBV14, the J gene TRBJ2-7, with unresolved D. Trimming removed 0 bases from V and 4 bases from J, with 4 bases in between. CDR3 size: 12 residues. CDR1 is SGHDN and CDR2 is FVKESK in the germline V gene. The CDR3 reads CASSQELYEQYF. CDR3 sequence (DNA): TGTGCCAGCAGCCAAGAACTGTACGAGCAGTACTTC.

Ten or more counts support this clonotype. The gene calls are TRBV7-9 and TRBJ2-6; maybe TRBD2 (5 bases). V lost 5 bases and J 2 bases, leaving 7 bases between the germline ends. Germline-derived CDR1 and CDR2 are SEHNR and FQNEAQ (reference sequence). The CDR3 contains 14 residues. The CDR3 region is CASSAGAGANVLTF. The DNA of the CDR3 is TGTGCCAGCAGCGCCGGGGCTGGGGCCAACGTCCTGACTTTC.

The J gene is TRBJ2-2, the V gene TRBV11-3; TRBD1 might be the D (6 bases). Germline CDR1 reads SGHNT; CDR2 reads YENEEA. CDR3 size: 16 residues. V shed 8 bases and J shed 0 bases, with 16 bases lying between them. DNA for the CDR3: TGTGCCAGCTCCCCGAGGGGGACCGCGAACACCGGGGAGCTGTTTTTT. It is translated as CASSPRGTANTGELFF.

V is TRBV5-1 and J is TRBJ1-4; D call uncertain. The ends were cut back, 0 bases at V and 12 bases at J, with 12 bases in the middle. The CDR3 is 13 amino acids. From germline, CDR1 is SGHRS and CDR2 YFSETQ. DNA for the CDR3: TGCGCCAGCAGCTTGGTGAACCCTGGGGAACTGTTTTTT. It codes for CASSLVNPGELFF.

This clonotype was seen ten or more times. CDR3 in DNA: TGTGCCAGCAGCTTAGCGCGGTCAACTGGGGCCAACGTCCTGACTTTC. It codes for CASSLARSTGANVLTF. V usage is TRBV7-6 and J usage is TRBJ2-6; D remains unclear. This CDR3 spans 16 amino acids. Germline V lookup: CDR1 SGHVS, CDR2 FNYEAQ. The V end lost 0 bases, the J end lost 2 bases, and 8 bases lay between the germline ends.

This clonotype was counted only a few times. This chain connects TRBV4-1 to TRBJ1-5, with 8 bases aligning to TRBD1. Germline CDR1 and CDR2: MGHRA and YSYEKL. The CDR3 consists of 16 residues. Trimming at V came to 3 bases and at J to 6 bases, leaving 10 bases not matched to a gene. For the CDR3, the DNA is TGCGCCAGCAGCCATGCCGCGGACAGGGAGATTCAGCCCCAGCATTTT. Encoded protein: CASSHAADREIQPQHF.

This clonotype came up a few times. The chain is built from TRBV6-5 and TRBJ2-5; perhaps TRBD1 as D (6 bases). CDR3 length: 14 amino acids. The germline gives CDR1 MNHEY, CDR2 SVGAGI. The ends were cut back, 5 bases at V and 3 bases at J, with 13 bases in the middle. The CDR3 DNA sequence: TGTGCCAGCAGTCACGACAGGATCGAAGAGACCCAGTACTTC. It encodes CASSHDRIEETQYF.

V gene TRBV6-6 combines with J gene TRBJ2-1; no definite D call. The CDR3 is 13 amino acids. From germline, CDR1 is MNHNY and CDR2 SVGAGI (reference sequence). Deletions cut 2 bases from V and 4 bases from J, with 6 bases between. CDR3 DNA: TGTGCCAGCAGTTACCACGAATACAATGAGCAGTTCTTC. Residues: CASSYHEYNEQFF.

This clonotype was counted once. The chain joins TRBV20-1 to TRBJ2-7; D might be TRBD1 (6 bases). This CDR3 comprises 13 residues. Germline CDR1 DFQATT, CDR2 SNEGSKA (reference sequence). The CDR3 sequence is CSARGPGTYEQYV. CDR3 DNA sequence: TGCAGTGCCAGAGGACCCGGGACATACGAGCAGTACGTC.

The chain carries TRBV27 and TRBJ2-7; no clear D gene. Germline CDR1 and CDR2: MNHEY and SMNVEV (reference sequence). The CDR3 is made up of 13 amino acids. Trimming removed 4 bases from V and 2 bases from J, with 9 bases in between. The CDR3 DNA is TGTGCCAGCAGTTCCGGTATAACCTACGAGCAGTACTTC. Amino acid sequence: CASSSGITYEQYF.

This clonotype has more than one count but fewer than ten. This chain uses TRBV2 with TRBJ2-2; 7 positions agree with TRBD1. CDR1 SNHLY and CDR2 FYNNEI come from the germline V gene. The CDR3 totals 16 residues. V lost 4 bases, J lost 3 bases, and 8 bases stayed unmatched. CDR3 in DNA: TGTGCCAGCAGTGCCTTACAGGGGTGGGACACCGGGGAGCTGTTTTTT. This sequence encodes CASSALQGWDTGELFF.

This clonotype turned up a few times. V usage is TRBV4-1 and J usage is TRBJ2-3; tentative D call: TRBD2 (5 bases). CDR3 length: 16 residues. The V gene lost 3 bases and the J gene lost 2 bases, with 15 bases spanning the gap. Germline-derived CDR1 and CDR2 are MGHRA and YSYEKL. In DNA form, the CDR3 reads TGCGCCAGCAGCCAGGACTCCCCCCGGCCCACAGATACGCAGTATTTT. Amino acid sequence: CASSQDSPRPTDTQYF.

As regards this clonotype: A much bigger clone sits one base away, suggesting this may be a read error. The J gene is TRBJ2-3, the V gene TRBV7-2; D perhaps matches TRBD1 (8 bases). This CDR3 has 15 residues. Germline lookup yields CDR1 SGHTA and CDR2 FQGNSA. The CDR3: CASSLGQGRADTQCF. The CDR3 DNA reads as TGTGCCAGCAGCTTAGGACAGGGGAGGGCAGATACGCAGTGTTTT.

This clonotype was recorded at least ten times. The CDR3 region has the DNA TGCGCCAGCAGCCAAGCACAGGTAACCTACAATGAGCAGTTCTTC. Protein: CASSQAQVTYNEQFF. J is TRBJ2-1 and V is TRBV4-1; D possibly corresponds to TRBD1 (5 bases). This CDR3 spans 15 amino acids. CDR1 is MGHRA and CDR2 is YSYEKL in the germline V gene. V shed 1 base and J shed 2 bases, with 9 bases lying between them.

The chain recombines TRBV27 with TRBJ2-1; 8 nucleotides agree with TRBD2. The CDR3 consists of 15 residues. With V trimmed by 1 base and J by 8 bases, 7 bases remained unmatched. Germline assignment: CDR1 MNHEY and CDR2 SMNVEV (reference sequence). The CDR3 protein is CASSLFAGGRDEQFF. The CDR3 nucleotides are TGTGCCAGCAGTTTATTTGCGGGGGGAAGAGATGAGCAGTTCTTC.